Below are 13 T cell receptor beta chains sequenced from a single sample in a study of T cell repertoires in cytomegalovirus infection. TCRdb ran MiXCR on the reads and lists one entry per CDR3 protein. The table records some 150,000 distinct CDR3 sequences, about 6.5% of them present only once. Sequencing was done on a sample of PBMCs. The source of these receptors is a human donor in good health (CMV status not recorded). Some clones in this sample may be carry-over from other donors' samples.

In this sample, this clonotype turned up a few times. The chain is built from TRBV12-3 or TRBV12-4 and TRBJ1-4; D call uncertain. The CDR3 runs 14 residues. V lost 6 bases and J 8 bases, leaving 16 bases between the germline ends. CDR3 in amino acids: CASSPGGFREKLFF. CDR3 in DNA: TGTGCCAGCAGCCCGGGTGGGTTCAGAGAAAAACTGTTTTTT.

This clonotype has a handful of counts. V gene TRBV20-1 combines with J gene TRBJ1-1; 7 nucleotides match TRBD1. Germline CDR1 DFQATT, CDR2 SNEGSKA (reference sequence). The CDR3 length is 17 residues. The ends lost 6 bases at V and 4 bases at J; junction bases unmatched: 20. The DNA of the CDR3 is TGCAGTGCACCCTCATTTACCAGGGGGACGAGAGGCACTGAAGCTTTCTTT. It translates to CSAPSFTRGTRGTEAFF.

This clonotype was counted ten times or more. The rearrangement links TRBV7-2 to TRBJ1-4; 7 nucleotides match TRBD1. There are 15 residues in the CDR3. Germline CDR1 SGHTA, CDR2 FQGNSA. After removal of 2 bases from V and 7 bases from J, the junction contained 7 bases not matched to a gene. CDR3 protein: CASSLRMQGVEKLFF. The CDR3 nucleotides are TGTGCCAGCAGCTTAAGGATGCAGGGGGTTGAAAAACTGTTTTTT.

This clonotype was recorded many times. The chain joins TRBV5-1 to TRBJ2-4; 7 nucleotides line up with TRBD1. Trimming took 4 bases from V and 0 from J; bases not matched to a gene: 19. Looked up from germline, CDR1 is SGHRS and CDR2 is YFSETQ. The CDR3 runs to 20 residues. The CDR3 DNA reads TGCGCCAGCAGCAACTCCCCCAGGGATACGGGACAGCTAGCCAAAAACATTCAGTACTTC. Translating it yields CASSNSPRDTGQLAKNIQYF. The full variable domain, with the rest looked up from reference TRBV5-1 and TRBJ2-4, is KAGVTQTPRYLIKTRGQQVTLSCSPISGHRSVSWYQQTPGQGLQFLFEYFSETQRNKGNFPGRFSGRQFSNSRSEMNVSTLELGDSALYLCASSNSPRDTGQLAKNIQYFGAGTRLSVL.

This clonotype was recorded at least ten times. V is TRBV7-9 and J is TRBJ1-2; D uncertain. The CDR3 is 14 residues long. Trimming cost V 5 bases and J 14 bases, with 24 bases left between them. Germline CDR1 is SEHNR and CDR2 is FQNEAQ (reference sequence). The CDR3 nucleotides read TGTGCCAGCAGCATGCCGGACGTGGCCTCGGCTAGAACCTTC. It yields the protein CASSMPDVASARTF.

V and J are TRBV12-3 or TRBV12-4 and TRBJ2-3; D is undetermined. CDR3 length: 15 amino acids. V lost 1 base and J 4 bases, leaving 12 bases between the germline ends. The CDR3 sequence is CASSLDKVEADTQYF. The DNA for the CDR3 is TGTGCCAGCAGTTTAGACAAGGTGGAAGCAGATACGCAGTATTTT.

In this sample, this clonotype turned up many times. The chain couples TRBV7-2 to TRBJ2-5, with 7 bases lining up with TRBD1. V lost 0 bases to trimming and J lost 2 bases; unmatched junction nucleotides: 3. The CDR3 covers 15 residues. Germline-derived CDR1 and CDR2 are SGHTA and FQGNSA. The CDR3, as DNA: TGTGCCAGCAGCTTAGCTGGGACAGTACAAGAGACCCAGTACTTC. Translation: CASSLAGTVQETQYF.

The chain links TRBV6-4 to TRBJ1-1, with D perhaps matching TRBD1 (5 bases). V dropped 8 bases and J dropped 4 bases, with 23 bases sitting between them. Per germline, CDR1 MRHNA and CDR2 SNTAGT. The CDR3 has 16 amino acids. The CDR3 sequence: CASLGQGSVRATEAFF. In DNA form, the CDR3 reads TGTGCCAGCTTAGGACAAGGCTCGGTACGGGCCACTGAAGCTTTCTTT.

V and J are TRBV7-9 and TRBJ2-1; 11 positions agree with TRBD2. Losses at the gene ends were 5 bases for V and 10 bases for J; bases not matched to a gene: 10. Germline CDR1 SEHNR, CDR2 FQNEAQ (reference sequence). The CDR3 length is 15 residues. This CDR3 reads CASSVLAGVWAEQFF. CDR3 sequence (DNA): TGTGCCAGCAGCGTACTAGCGGGGGTATGGGCGGAGCAGTTCTTC. Supplemented by reference TRBV7-9 and TRBJ2-1, the full variable domain reads DTGVSQNPRHKITKRGQNVTFRCDPISEHNRLYWYRQTLGQGPEFLTYFQNEAQLEKSRLLSDRFSAERPKGSFSTLEIQRTEQGDSAMYLCASSVLAGVWAEQFFGPGTRLTVL.

This clonotype showed up many times. The CDR3, as DNA: TGTGCCAGCAGCGAACCGGGACAGGGAGATCAGCCCCAGCATTTT. This sequence encodes CASSEPGQGDQPQHF. V usage is TRBV7-2 and J usage is TRBJ1-5; 9 bases are a match to TRBD1. The CDR3 extends over 15 amino acids. Germline V gene sequence: CDR1 SGHTA, CDR2 FQGNSA. V dropped 5 bases and J dropped 5; count of bases not matched to a gene: 7.

This clonotype was counted a few times. This chain joins TRBV29-1 and TRBJ2-1; the match to TRBD2 covers 9 bases. V lost 3 bases, J lost 6 bases, and 3 bases stayed unmatched. The CDR3 has 13 residues. Germline CDR1 reads SQVTM; CDR2 reads ANQGSEA. The CDR3 loop is CSVEPTSGNEQFF. CDR3 DNA sequence: TGCAGCGTTGAGCCGACTAGCGGCAATGAGCAGTTCTTC.

In its sample, this clonotype was seen a few times. The chain links TRBV5-1 to TRBJ2-7, with D possibly matching TRBD2 (6 bases). CDR3 size: 15 residues. Deletions cut 0 bases from V and 4 bases from J, with 14 bases between. The germline gives CDR1 SGHRS, CDR2 YFSETQ. CDR3 residues: CASSLAGGKSYEQYF. The CDR3, as DNA: TGCGCCAGCAGCTTGGCTGGGGGGAAGAGTTACGAGCAGTACTTC.

This clonotype came up many times. The chain recombines TRBV10-3 with TRBJ1-2, with 8 nucleotides matching TRBD1. V lost 5 bases and J lost 1; bases outside the gene matches: 12. The CDR3 extends over 17 amino acids. The germline CDR1 and CDR2 sequences are ENHRY and SYGVKD. The CDR3 is CAISRIGTGDSNYGYTF. The CDR3 DNA sequence: TGTGCCATCAGTAGGATTGGGACAGGAGACAGTAACTATGGCTACACCTTC.